The T cell receptor (beta chain) under discussion was sequenced for a study of PD-L1 blockade in urothelial cancer. Study background: The number of prior chemotherapy regimens per patient was 0 to 3.

The CDR3 is made up of 14 amino acids. Trimming stripped 3 bases from V and 4 bases from J, with 9 bases between. CDR1 KGHSH and CDR2 LQKENI come from the germline V gene. The time point is: peripheral blood 6 weeks after treatment start. The assay was immunoSEQ multiplex PCR, and TCRdb's table has in-frame clones only and misses some. This sample has about 27,000 clones, with roughly 84% found just once. The TCR was taken from a man between 65 and 85 years old with urothelial cancer. This specimen was PBMCs, taken around atezolizumab (anti-PD-L1) treatment. This sequence joins TRBV18 and TRBJ1-4, with D hard to call. The CDR3 DNA reads as TGTGCCAGCTCACCCCGGGATAGTAATGAAAAACTGTTTTTT. Protein product: CASSPRDSNEKLFF. Looking up the rest from reference TRBV18 and TRBJ1-4 gives the full variable domain: NAGVMQNPRHLVRRRGQEARLRCSPMKGHSHVYWYRQLPEEGLKFMVYLQKENIIDESGMPKERFSAEFPKEGPSILRIQQVVRGDSAAYFCASSPRDSNEKLFFGSGTQLSVL.